This T cell receptor beta chain was recovered during a study of T cell changes during pregnancy in multiple sclerosis. Data came from immunoSEQ multiplex PCR; TCRdb stores just in-frame clones and leaves some out. The table has some 99,000 clones, about 91% seen once. This clonotype originated in a female donor in good health, enrolled as a control in a pregnancy study. Material: peripheral blood, obtained after pregnancy.

CDR3 coding DNA: TGCAGCGTTTTTAGCGATGAGCAGTTCTTC. Its protein product is CSVFSDEQFF. V and J are TRBV29-1 and TRBJ2-1, with D maybe TRBD2 (5 bases). V dropped 5 bases and J dropped 8 bases, with 7 bases sitting between them. The CDR3 covers 10 residues. Germline assignment: CDR1 SQVTM and CDR2 ANQGSEA.